The clone carrying this TCR beta chain was counted a few times. This sample is part of a study of CD8+ T cells in alopecia areata. Peripheral blood and lesional scalp punch biopsies came from alopecia areata patients. The J segment lost 3 bases and the V segment lost 5 bases, leaving 5 bases of the junction unmatched. Germline V CDR1 and CDR2: SEHNR, FQNEAQ (reference sequence). The CDR3 loop spans 15 amino acids. Extracted from the samples, RNA was reverse transcribed into cDNA to serve as the sequencing template. TCRdb's copy holds only in-frame clones and misses some; the assay was immunoSEQ multiplex PCR. Among about 110,000 clones, approximately 50% were seen once, and the ten largest hold 20% to 30%.

The sample was NKG2D-low CD8+ T cells sorted from blood. This chain uses TRBV7-9 with TRBJ2-7; TRBD2 aligns across 12 bases. This sequence was found in a human donor with alopecia areata. CDR3 residues: CASSPRTSGIYEQYF. The CDR3 DNA follows: TGTGCCAGCAGCCCCCGGACTAGCGGGATCTACGAGCAGTACTTC.